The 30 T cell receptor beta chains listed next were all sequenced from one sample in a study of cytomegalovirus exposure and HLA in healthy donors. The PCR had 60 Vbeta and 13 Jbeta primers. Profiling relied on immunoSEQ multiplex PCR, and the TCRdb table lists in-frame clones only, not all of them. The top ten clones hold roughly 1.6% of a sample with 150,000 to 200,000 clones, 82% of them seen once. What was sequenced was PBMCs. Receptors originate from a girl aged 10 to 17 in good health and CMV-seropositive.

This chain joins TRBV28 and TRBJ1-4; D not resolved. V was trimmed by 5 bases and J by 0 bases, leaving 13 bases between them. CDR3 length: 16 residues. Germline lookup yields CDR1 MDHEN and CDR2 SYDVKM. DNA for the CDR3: TGTGCCAGCAGTCTCGAAGGTACAGCAACTAATGAAAAACTGTTTTTT. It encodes CASSLEGTATNEKLFF.

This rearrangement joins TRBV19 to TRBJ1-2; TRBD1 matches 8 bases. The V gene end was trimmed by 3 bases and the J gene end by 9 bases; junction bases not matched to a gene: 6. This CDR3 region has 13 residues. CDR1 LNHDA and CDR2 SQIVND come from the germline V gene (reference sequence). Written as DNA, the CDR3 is TGTGCCAGTAGTATTGAGGGACAGGCAAGCTACACCTTC. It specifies CASSIEGQASYTF.

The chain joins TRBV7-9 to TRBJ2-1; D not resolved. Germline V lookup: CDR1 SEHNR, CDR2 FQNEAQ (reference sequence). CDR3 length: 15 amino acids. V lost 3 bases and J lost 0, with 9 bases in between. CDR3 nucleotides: TGTGCCAGCAGCTTCGATAGGAGCTCCTACAATGAGCAGTTCTTC. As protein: CASSFDRSSYNEQFF.

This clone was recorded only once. The CDR3 DNA reads as TGTGCCAGCTCACCACAAACTATCAGGGCTGGCAATCAGCCCCAGCATTTT. This gives the protein CASSPQTIRAGNQPQHF. The rearrangement links TRBV18 to TRBJ1-5; tentatively, D is TRBD1 (5 bases). The V gene's germline CDR1 is KGHSH and CDR2 LQKENI. With 1 base removed from V and 2 bases from J, the gap between germline ends came to 15 bases. The CDR3 extends over 17 amino acids.

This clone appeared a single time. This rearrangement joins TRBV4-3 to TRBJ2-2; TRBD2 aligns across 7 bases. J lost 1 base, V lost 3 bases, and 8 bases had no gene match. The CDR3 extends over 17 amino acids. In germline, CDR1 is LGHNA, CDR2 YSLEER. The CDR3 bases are TGCGCCAGCAGCCAGCACCCGGGACTACAGAACACCGGGGAGCTGTTTTTT. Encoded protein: CASSQHPGLQNTGELFF.

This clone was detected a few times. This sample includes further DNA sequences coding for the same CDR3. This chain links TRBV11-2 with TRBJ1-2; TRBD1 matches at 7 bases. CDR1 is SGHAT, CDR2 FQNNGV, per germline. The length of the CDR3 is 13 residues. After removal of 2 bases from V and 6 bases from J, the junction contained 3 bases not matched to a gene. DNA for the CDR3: TGTGCCAGCAGCTTACAGGGGGGAGATGGCTACACCTTC. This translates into CASSLQGGDGYTF.

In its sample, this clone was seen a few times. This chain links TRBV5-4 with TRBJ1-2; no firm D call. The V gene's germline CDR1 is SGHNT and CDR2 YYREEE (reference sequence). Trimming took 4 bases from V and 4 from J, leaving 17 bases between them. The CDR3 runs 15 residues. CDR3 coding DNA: TGTGCCAGCAGCGGGATGGCGGGAGAGAGCTATGGCTACACCTTC. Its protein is CASSGMAGESYGYTF.

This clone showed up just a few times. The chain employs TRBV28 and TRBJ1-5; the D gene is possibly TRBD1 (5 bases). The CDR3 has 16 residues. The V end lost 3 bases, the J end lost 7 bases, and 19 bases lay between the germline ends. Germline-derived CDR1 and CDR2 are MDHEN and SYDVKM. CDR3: CASSLGGRGGRQPQHF. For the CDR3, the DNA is TGTGCCAGCAGTTTGGGAGGGCGCGGGGGGAGACAGCCCCAGCATTTT.

The CDR3 reads CASSLGTGGVHNEQFF. The CDR3 DNA sequence: TGTGCCAGCAGCTTAGGGACAGGGGGCGTTCACAATGAGCAGTTCTTC. The chain uses TRBV11-2 and TRBJ2-1, with 11 nucleotides matching TRBD1. V lost 1 base, J lost 5 bases, and 4 bases stayed unmatched. Germline V lookup: CDR1 SGHAT, CDR2 FQNNGV. The CDR3 has 16 amino acids.

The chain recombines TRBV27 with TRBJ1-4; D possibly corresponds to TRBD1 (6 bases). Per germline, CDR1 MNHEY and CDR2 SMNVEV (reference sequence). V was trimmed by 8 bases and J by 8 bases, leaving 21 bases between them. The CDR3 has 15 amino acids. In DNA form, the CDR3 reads TGTGCCAGCTCACCCCTGGGGCAGGGGCAAGAAAAACTGTTTTTT. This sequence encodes CASSPLGQGQEKLFF.

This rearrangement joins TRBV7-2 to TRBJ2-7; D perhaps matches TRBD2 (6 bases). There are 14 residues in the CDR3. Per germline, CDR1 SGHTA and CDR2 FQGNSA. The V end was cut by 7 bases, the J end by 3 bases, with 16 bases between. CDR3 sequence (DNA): TGTGCCAGCACCCTCTCCCCGGAGGGCTACGAGCAGTACTTC. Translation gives CASTLSPEGYEQYF.

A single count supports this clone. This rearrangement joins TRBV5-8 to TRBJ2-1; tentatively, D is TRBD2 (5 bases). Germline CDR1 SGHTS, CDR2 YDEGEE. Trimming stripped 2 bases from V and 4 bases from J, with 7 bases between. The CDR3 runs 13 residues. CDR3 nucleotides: TGTGCCAGCAGCTTCGGGATTTACAATGAGCAGTTCTTC. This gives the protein CASSFGIYNEQFF.

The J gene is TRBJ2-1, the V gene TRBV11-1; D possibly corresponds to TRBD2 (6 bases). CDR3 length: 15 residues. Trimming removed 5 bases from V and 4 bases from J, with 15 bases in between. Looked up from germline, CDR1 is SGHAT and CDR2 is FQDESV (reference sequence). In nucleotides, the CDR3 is TGTGCCAGCAGCGCCGTTGGGGGGACTTACAATGAGCAGTTCTTC. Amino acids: CASSAVGGTYNEQFF.

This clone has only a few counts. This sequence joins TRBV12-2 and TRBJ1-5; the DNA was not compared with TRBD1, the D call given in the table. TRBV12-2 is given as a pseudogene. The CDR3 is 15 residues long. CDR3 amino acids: CASRLNMTADQPQHF. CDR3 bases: TGTGCAAGTCGCTTAAATATGACAGCCGATCAGCCCCAGCATTTT.

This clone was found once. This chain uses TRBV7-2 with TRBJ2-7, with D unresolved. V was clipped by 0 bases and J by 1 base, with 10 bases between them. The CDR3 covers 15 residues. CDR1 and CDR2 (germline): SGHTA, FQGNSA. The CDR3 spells CASSLAWPDSYEQYF. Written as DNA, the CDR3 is TGTGCCAGCAGCTTAGCGTGGCCCGATTCCTACGAGCAGTACTTC.

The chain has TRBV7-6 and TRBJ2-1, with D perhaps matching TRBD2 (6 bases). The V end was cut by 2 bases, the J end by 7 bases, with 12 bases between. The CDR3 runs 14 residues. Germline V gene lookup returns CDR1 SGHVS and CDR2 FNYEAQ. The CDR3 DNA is TGTGCCAGCAGCTTACCGGGAGTAGTAAATGAGCAGTTCTTC. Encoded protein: CASSLPGVVNEQFF. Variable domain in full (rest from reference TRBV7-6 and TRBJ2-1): GAGVSQSPRYKVTKRGQDVALRCDPISGHVSLYWYRQALGQGPEFLTYFNYEAQQDKSGLPNDRFSAERPEGSISTLTIQRTEQRDSAMYRCASSLPGVVNEQFFGPGTRLTVL.

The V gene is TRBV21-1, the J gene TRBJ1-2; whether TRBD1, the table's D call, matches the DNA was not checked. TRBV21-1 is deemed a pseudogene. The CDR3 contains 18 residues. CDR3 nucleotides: TGTGCCAGCAGCAATGGGTCCCGACAGGGGAGGAGTATCTATGGCTACACCTTC. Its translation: CASSNGSRQGRSIYGYTF.

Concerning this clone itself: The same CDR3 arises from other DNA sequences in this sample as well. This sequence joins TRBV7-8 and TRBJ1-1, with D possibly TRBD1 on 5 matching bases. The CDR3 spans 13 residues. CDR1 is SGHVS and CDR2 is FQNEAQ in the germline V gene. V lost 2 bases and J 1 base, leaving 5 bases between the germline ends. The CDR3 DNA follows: TGTGCCAGCAGCTTAACAGGGAACACTGAAGCTTTCTTT. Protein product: CASSLTGNTEAFF.

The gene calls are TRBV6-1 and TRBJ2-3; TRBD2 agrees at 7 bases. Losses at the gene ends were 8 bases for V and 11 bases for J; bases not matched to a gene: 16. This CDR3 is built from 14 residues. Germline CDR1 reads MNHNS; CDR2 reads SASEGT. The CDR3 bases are TGTGCCAGCGAGGGCGGGGGAAACACCGGAAAGCAGTATTTT. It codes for CASEGGGNTGKQYF.

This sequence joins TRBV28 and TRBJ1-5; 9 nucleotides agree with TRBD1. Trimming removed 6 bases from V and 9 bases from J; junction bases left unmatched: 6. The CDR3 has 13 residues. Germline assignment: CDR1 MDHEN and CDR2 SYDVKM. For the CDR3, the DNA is TGTGCCAGCAGAACAGGGGGCATTGCGCCCCAGCATTTT. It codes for CASRTGGIAPQHF.

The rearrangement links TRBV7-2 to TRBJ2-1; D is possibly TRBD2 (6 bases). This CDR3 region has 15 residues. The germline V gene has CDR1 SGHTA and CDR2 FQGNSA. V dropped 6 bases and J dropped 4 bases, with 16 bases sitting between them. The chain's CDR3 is CASRSGGTLYNEQFF. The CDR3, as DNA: TGTGCCAGCAGGAGCGGAGGGACCCTTTACAATGAGCAGTTCTTC.

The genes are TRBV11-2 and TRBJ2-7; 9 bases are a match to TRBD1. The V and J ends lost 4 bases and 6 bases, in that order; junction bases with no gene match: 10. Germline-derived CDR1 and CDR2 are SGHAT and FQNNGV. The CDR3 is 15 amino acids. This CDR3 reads CASSSSGQGHSEQYF. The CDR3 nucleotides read TGTGCCAGCAGCTCTTCGGGACAGGGCCATTCCGAGCAGTACTTC.

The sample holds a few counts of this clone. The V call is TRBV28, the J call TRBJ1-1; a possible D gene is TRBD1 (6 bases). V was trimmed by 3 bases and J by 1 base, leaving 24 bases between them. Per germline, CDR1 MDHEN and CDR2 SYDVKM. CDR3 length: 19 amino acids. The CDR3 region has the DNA TGTGCCAGCAGTTTCCTCCCCTACTCCCCCCGGGACAAGAACACTGAAGCTTTCTTT. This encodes CASSFLPYSPRDKNTEAFF.

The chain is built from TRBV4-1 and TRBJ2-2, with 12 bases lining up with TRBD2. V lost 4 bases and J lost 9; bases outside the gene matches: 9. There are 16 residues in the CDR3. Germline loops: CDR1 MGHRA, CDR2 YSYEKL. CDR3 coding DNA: TGCGCCAGCAGCCCACGACTAGCGGGGGTATCCCGGGAGCTGTTTTTT. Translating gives CASSPRLAGVSRELFF.

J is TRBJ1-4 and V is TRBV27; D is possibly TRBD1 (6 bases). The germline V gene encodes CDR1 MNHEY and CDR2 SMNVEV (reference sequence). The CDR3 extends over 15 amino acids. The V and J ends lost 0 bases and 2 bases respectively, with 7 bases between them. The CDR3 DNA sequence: TGTGCCAGCAGTTTATCGGGACACACTAATGAAAAACTGTTTTTT. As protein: CASSLSGHTNEKLFF.

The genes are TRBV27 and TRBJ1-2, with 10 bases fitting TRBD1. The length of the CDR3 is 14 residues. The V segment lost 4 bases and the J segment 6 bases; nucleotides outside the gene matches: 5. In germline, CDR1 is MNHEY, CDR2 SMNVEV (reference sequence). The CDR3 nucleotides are TGTGCCAGCAGTTGGGGACAGGGGAGCGATGGCTACACCTTC. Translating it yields CASSWGQGSDGYTF.

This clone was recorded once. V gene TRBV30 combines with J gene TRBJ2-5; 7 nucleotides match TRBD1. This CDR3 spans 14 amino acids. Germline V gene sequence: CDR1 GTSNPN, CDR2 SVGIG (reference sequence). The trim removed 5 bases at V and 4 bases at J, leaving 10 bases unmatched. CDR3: CAWSLQGVGETQYF. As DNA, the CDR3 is TGTGCCTGGTCGCTTCAGGGGGTCGGAGAGACCCAGTACTTC.

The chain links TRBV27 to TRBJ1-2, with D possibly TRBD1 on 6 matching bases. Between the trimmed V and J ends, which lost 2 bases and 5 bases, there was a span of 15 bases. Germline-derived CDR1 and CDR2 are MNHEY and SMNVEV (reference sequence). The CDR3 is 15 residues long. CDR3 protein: CASSLQSAGEYGYTF. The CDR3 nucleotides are TGTGCCAGCAGTTTACAGAGCGCAGGGGAATATGGCTACACCTTC.

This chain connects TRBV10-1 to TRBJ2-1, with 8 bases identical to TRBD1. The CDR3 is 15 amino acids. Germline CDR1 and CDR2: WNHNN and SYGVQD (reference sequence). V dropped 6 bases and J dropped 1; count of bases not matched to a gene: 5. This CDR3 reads CASSLTGGSYNEQFF. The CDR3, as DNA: TGCGCCAGCAGCCTAACAGGGGGGTCCTACAATGAGCAGTTCTTC.

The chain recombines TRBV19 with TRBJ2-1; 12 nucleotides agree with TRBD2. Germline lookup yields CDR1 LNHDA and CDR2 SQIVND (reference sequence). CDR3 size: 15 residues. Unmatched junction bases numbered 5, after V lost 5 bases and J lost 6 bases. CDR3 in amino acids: CASSPGLAGPNEQFF. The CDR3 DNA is TGTGCCAGTAGTCCCGGACTAGCGGGACCCAATGAGCAGTTCTTC. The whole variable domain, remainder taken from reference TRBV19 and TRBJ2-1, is DGGITQSPKYLFRKEGQNVTLSCEQNLNHDAMYWYRQDPGQGLRLIYYSQIVNDFQKGDIAEGYSVSREKKESFPLTVTSAQKNPTAFYLCASSPGLAGPNEQFFGPGTRLTVL.